The next 14 T cell receptor beta chains were all read from a single sample in a study of T-cell reconstitution after alpha-beta-depleted transplantation in children. Construction of the TCRbeta library involved unique molecular identifiers. TCRdb redid the calling of the PCR reads with MiXCR, one entry per CDR3 protein. In the table there are approximately 300,000 distinct CDR3 sequences, approximately 10% of which are singletons. Source: peripheral blood, taken 180 days after TCRalphabeta/CD19-depleted stem cell transplant. These receptors were taken from a male patient between 2 and 9 years old who had a stem cell transplant for chronic granulomatous disease, so the T cells may come from the graft donor.

The gene calls are TRBV12-3 or TRBV12-4 and TRBJ1-2; possible D gene TRBD1, 6 bases. The CDR3 has 11 amino acids. V lost 10 bases and J lost 8, with 14 bases in between. CDR3 in amino acids: CATTQGKGYTF. In DNA form, the CDR3 reads TGTGCCACCACACAGGGCAAGGGCTACACCTTC.

This clonotype was found many times. The chain employs TRBV29-1 and TRBJ2-1, with D uncertain. The CDR3 spans 13 residues. The V and J ends lost 3 bases and 4 bases respectively, with 10 bases between them. Germline V gene data show CDR1 as SQVTM and CDR2 as ANQGSEA. CDR3 protein: CSVESRRYNEQFF. In nucleotides, the CDR3 is TGCAGCGTTGAGTCCCGACGTTACAATGAGCAGTTCTTC.

This clonotype was recorded at least ten times. The V call is TRBV7-9, the J call TRBJ2-7; a weak D match, TRBD2 (6 bases). The CDR3 covers 14 residues. V lost 1 base, J lost 4 bases, and 11 bases lay in between. CDR1 is SEHNR and CDR2 is FQNEAQ in the germline V gene (reference sequence). CDR3 protein: CASSLDPGVYEQYF. As DNA, the CDR3 is TGTGCCAGCAGCTTAGACCCGGGAGTGTACGAGCAGTACTTC.

The sample holds many counts of this clonotype. The CDR3 sequence: CASSLGTGQRGYTF. In DNA form, the CDR3 reads TGTGCCAGCAGCCTCGGGACAGGACAACGGGGCTACACCTTC. The V and J genes are TRBV7-9 and TRBJ1-2; 8 nucleotides agree with TRBD1. In germline, CDR1 is SEHNR, CDR2 FQNEAQ (reference sequence). This CDR3 contains 14 residues. V was pared by 5 bases and J by 8 bases, with 10 bases of the junction left unmatched. The complete variable domain, with remaining parts taken from reference TRBV7-9 and TRBJ1-2, reads DTGVSQNPRHKITKRGQNVTFRCDPISEHNRLYWYRQTLGQGPEFLTYFQNEAQLEKSRLLSDRFSAERPKGSFSTLEIQRTEQGDSAMYLCASSLGTGQRGYTFGSGTRLTVV.

At least ten counts were recorded for this clonotype. The CDR3 DNA follows: TGTGCCAGCTCACCGGGACTAGCGGGTGGGGGAGCTGATACGCAGTATTTT. It is translated as CASSPGLAGGGADTQYF. This sequence joins TRBV28 and TRBJ2-3, with 12 bases matching TRBD2. CDR1 and CDR2 from the germline V gene are MDHEN and SYDVKM. V lost 8 bases, J lost 6 bases, and 15 bases stayed unmatched. The CDR3 is 17 residues long.

This clonotype was picked up many times. CDR3: CSVWDSTIYF. The CDR3 region has the DNA TGCAGCGTTTGGGACTCGACCATATATTTT. The chain combines TRBV29-1 with TRBJ1-3; D is possibly TRBD1 (5 bases). With 5 bases removed from V and 10 bases from J, the gap between germline ends came to 9 bases. CDR1 SQVTM and CDR2 ANQGSEA come from the germline V gene. This CDR3 has 10 residues.

There are many counts of this clonotype. The CDR3: CASSLLVLRSELATNEKLFF. CDR3 nucleotide sequence: TGTGCCAGCAGCTTATTGGTTTTAAGGTCCGAACTTGCAACTAATGAAAAACTGTTTTTT. V is TRBV11-2 and J is TRBJ1-4; no reliable D call. The length of the CDR3 is 20 residues. Trimming took off 2 bases at V and 0 bases at J, with 22 bases between the two ends. Germline values: CDR1 SGHAT, CDR2 FQNNGV.

A word on this clonotype: A much larger clone sits a single nucleotide away, making a read error possible. The rearrangement links TRBV4-1 to TRBJ2-7; the match to TRBD2 covers 10 bases. The germline CDR1 and CDR2 sequences are MGHRA and YSYEKL. This CDR3 has 15 residues. Losses at the gene ends were 6 bases for V and 4 bases for J; bases not matched to a gene: 9. The CDR3 DNA reads TGCGCCAGCAGACAACCGGGACTAGCGTCGTACGAGCAGTACTTC. It codes for CASRQPGLASYEQYF.

Ten or more counts support this clonotype. V and J are TRBV7-9 and TRBJ1-1; D is unresolved. The V end lost 2 bases, the J end lost 2 bases, and 6 bases lay between the germline ends. The CDR3 contains 13 residues. Germline V CDR1 and CDR2: SEHNR, FQNEAQ (reference sequence). CDR3: CASSLTRNTEAFF. CDR3 DNA sequence: TGTGCCAGCAGCTTAACCAGAAACACTGAAGCTTTCTTT.

This clonotype occurred many times. The chain links TRBV7-2 to TRBJ1-5; possible D gene TRBD1, 5 bases. V lost 1 base to trimming and J lost 4 bases, with 11 bases between them. Germline CDR1 and CDR2: SGHTA and FQGNSA. The CDR3 runs 15 residues. CDR3 coding DNA: TGTGCCAGCAGCTTAGGTGAGGGGTGGAATCAGCCCCAGCATTTT. It translates to CASSLGEGWNQPQHF.

This clonotype was observed at least ten times. The V gene is TRBV4-3, the J gene TRBJ2-1; 9 bases line up with TRBD2. V was pared by 3 bases and J by 7 bases, with 13 bases of the junction left unmatched. The CDR3 is 17 amino acids. CDR1 LGHNA and CDR2 YSLEER come from the germline V gene. CDR3 amino acids: CASSHRGGASVGNEQFF. The CDR3 region has the DNA TGCGCCAGCAGCCACCGCGGGGGGGCTAGTGTCGGGAATGAGCAGTTCTTC.

This clonotype came up a few times. This chain uses TRBV12-3 or TRBV12-4 with TRBJ1-6, with 10 bases identical to TRBD1. The trim removed 4 bases at V and 4 bases at J, leaving 4 bases unmatched. This CDR3 has 16 residues. The CDR3 region has the DNA TGTGCCAGCAGTTCGACAGGGGGCGCTTATAATTCACCCCTCCACTTT. The encoded protein is CASSSTGGAYNSPLHF.

A note on this clonotype: With a much larger clone just one base away, this may be a read error. The gene calls are TRBV6-6 and TRBJ1-1; D uncertain. Per the germline V gene, CDR1 is MNHNY and CDR2 is SVGAGI (reference sequence). The CDR3 length is 12 residues. CDR3 sequence: CTSSFQRAEAFF. For the CDR3, the DNA is TGTACCAGCAGTTTCCAGAGGGCTGAAGCTTTCTTT.

At least ten counts were recorded for this clonotype. J is TRBJ1-2 and V is TRBV7-3, with 7 bases identical to TRBD1. The CDR3 covers 15 residues. Per germline, CDR1 SGHTA and CDR2 FQGTGA. J gave up 4 bases and V 5 bases, and 10 bases lay outside the gene matches. CDR3 coding DNA: TGTGCCAGCAGCCCAACAGGGGCCGGCGGCTATGGCTACACCTTC. Residues: CASSPTGAGGYGYTF.